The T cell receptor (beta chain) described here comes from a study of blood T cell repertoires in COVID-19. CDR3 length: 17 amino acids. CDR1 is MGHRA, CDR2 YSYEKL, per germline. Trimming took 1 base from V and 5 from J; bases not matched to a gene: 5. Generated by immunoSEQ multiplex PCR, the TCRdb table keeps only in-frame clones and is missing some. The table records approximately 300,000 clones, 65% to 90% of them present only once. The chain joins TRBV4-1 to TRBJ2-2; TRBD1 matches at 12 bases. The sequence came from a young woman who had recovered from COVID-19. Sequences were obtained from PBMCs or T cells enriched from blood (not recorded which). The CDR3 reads CASSQGRDRGPTGELFF. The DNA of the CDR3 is TGCGCCAGCAGCCAAGGGCGGGACAGGGGGCCGACCGGGGAGCTGTTTTTT.